These 26 T cell receptor beta chains were all obtained from the same sample, sequenced in a study of glioma-infiltrating T cells. The iRepertoire nested amplicon-rescue multiplex PCR amplified TCR alpha and beta CDR3s from RNA. TCRdb re-analysed the multiplex PCR reads in MiXCR, keeping a single row per CDR3 protein. The sample holds fewer than 200,000 distinct CDR3 sequences, roughly two fifths seen once. Material: glioma tissue, nonneoplastic brain tissue, or PBMCs (not recorded which). All receptors come from a human donor with low-grade glioma or glioblastoma, undergoing nonglioma brain surgery, or in good health (not recorded which).

This clonotype has just a few counts. Here the CDR3 reads CASSHLGASGSYEQYF. The DNA for the CDR3 is TGTGCCAGCAGCCACCTTGGGGCTAGCGGGAGTTACGAGCAGTACTTC. The chain links TRBV7-8 to TRBJ2-7; 10 bases map to TRBD2. The length of the CDR3 is 16 residues. V lost 5 bases to trimming and J lost 4 bases; unmatched junction nucleotides: 11. Germline V gene sequence: CDR1 SGHVS, CDR2 FQNEAQ.

The chain recombines TRBV27 with TRBJ1-2; 9 nucleotides align to TRBD1. The CDR3 totals 16 residues. The V gene's germline CDR1 is MNHEY and CDR2 SMNVEV (reference sequence). V was clipped by 8 bases and J by 5 bases; unmatched bases: 15. The CDR3 protein is CASAQTPGQGPYGYTF. The CDR3 region has the DNA TGTGCCAGCGCCCAAACTCCGGGACAGGGACCATATGGCTACACCTTC.

This clonotype has just one count. The chain recombines TRBV2 with TRBJ1-1, with TRBD1 matching 8 bases. The length of the CDR3 is 13 residues. The germline CDR1 and CDR2 sequences are SNHLY and FYNNEI. The ends lost 6 bases at V and 4 bases at J; junction bases unmatched: 4. Written as DNA, the CDR3 is TGTGCCAGCAGCGCAGACAGGGGCACTGAAGCTTTCTTT. Amino acids: CASSADRGTEAFF.

Notes on this clonotype: A much larger clone differs from this one at a single base, so this may be a read error. The rearrangement joins TRBV2 to TRBJ2-1; D perhaps matches TRBD2 (6 bases). V was clipped by 11 bases and J by 3 bases, with 14 bases between them. Germline CDR1 reads SNHLY; CDR2 reads FYNNEI. The CDR3 runs to 13 residues. CDR3: CASGLAYYNEQFF. The CDR3 coding sequence is TGTGCCTCGGGGCTAGCGTACTACAATGAGCAGTTCTTC.

V gene TRBV20-1 combines with J gene TRBJ2-1, with D unresolved. Between the trimmed V and J ends, which lost 6 bases and 4 bases, there was a span of 25 bases. Looked up from germline, CDR1 is DFQATT and CDR2 is SNEGSKA (reference sequence). The CDR3 has 17 amino acids. CDR3 nucleotides: TGCAGTGCAAGCTCTTTAATGTCGGAGACGGCATACAATGAGCAGTTCTTC. Encoded protein: CSASSLMSETAYNEQFF.

This sequence joins TRBV10-3 and TRBJ2-1; 7 positions match TRBD2. With 10 bases clipped from V and 9 bases from J, the junction kept 9 bases outside the gene matches. From germline, CDR1 is ENHRY and CDR2 SYGVKD. The CDR3 is made up of 12 amino acids. CDR3 sequence: CATAGQRCEQFF. CDR3 DNA: TGTGCCACAGCGGGGCAACGGTGTGAGCAGTTCTTC.

This clonotype was observed a single time. The chain combines TRBV12-3 or TRBV12-4 with TRBJ1-1; D might be TRBD1 (5 bases). The CDR3 consists of 15 residues. Trimming stripped 3 bases from V and 5 bases from J, with 16 bases between. As DNA, the CDR3 is TGTGCCAGCAGTTTGGGGCAGCCAGGGTCTACTGAAGCTTTCTTT. It codes for CASSLGQPGSTEAFF.

This clonotype was detected many times. This chain uses TRBV28 with TRBJ2-7; maybe TRBD1 (6 bases). The CDR3 covers 14 residues. Germline V gives CDR1 MDHEN, CDR2 SYDVKM. Trimming removed 2 bases at V and 4 bases at J, with 12 bases between. CDR3 loop: CASSLRGINYEQYF. The CDR3 DNA reads TGTGCCAGCAGTTTAAGGGGGATTAATTACGAGCAGTACTTC.

Note on this clonotype: Relative to the germline gene, one junction end is altered; a read error may explain this. This chain uses TRBV6-2 or TRBV6-3 with TRBJ2-1; weak D call: TRBD2 (6 bases). The CDR3 extends over 14 amino acids. Looked up from germline, CDR1 is MNHEY and CDR2 is SVGEGT. CDR3 sequence: CASSDWGRSSEKSF. CDR3 bases: TGTGCCAGCAGTGACTGGGGGAGGTCGAGTGAGAAGTCCTTC.

This clonotype occurred many times. The rearrangement links TRBV6-1 to TRBJ2-7, with 8 bases lining up with TRBD2. Germline V gene data show CDR1 as MNHNS and CDR2 as SASEGT. CDR3 length equals 16 residues. V lost 5 bases, J lost 5 bases, and 14 bases stayed unmatched. In DNA, the CDR3 is TGTGCCAGCAGTTACGGGCTTGGCGGGAGGAGCGACGAGCAGTACTTC. Residues: CASSYGLGGRSDEQYF.

This chain links TRBV18 with TRBJ2-3; 9 nucleotides line up with TRBD1. This CDR3 is built from 14 residues. Germline lookup yields CDR1 KGHSH and CDR2 LQKENI. The trim removed 6 bases at V and 4 bases at J, leaving 5 bases unmatched. The CDR3 DNA is TGTGCCAGCTCGCGGACAGGGGTGTCAGATACGCAGTATTTT. Translated, it gives CASSRTGVSDTQYF.

This clonotype was seen at least ten times. The chain joins TRBV7-2 to TRBJ1-6; D is undetermined. This CDR3 spans 12 amino acids. Trimming took 1 base from V and 10 from J, leaving 5 bases between them. Germline loops: CDR1 SGHTA, CDR2 FQGNSA. The CDR3 DNA reads as TGTGCCAGCAGCTTAGATGACTCACCCCTCCACTTT. Amino acid sequence: CASSLDDSPLHF.

The chain recombines TRBV2 with TRBJ2-1; 11 bases line up with TRBD2. This CDR3 spans 15 amino acids. V shed 6 bases and J 9 bases; nucleotides not matched to a gene: 10. Germline CDR1 SNHLY, CDR2 FYNNEI. The chain's CDR3 is CASSALAGGFGEQFF. The CDR3 DNA reads as TGTGCCAGCAGCGCGCTAGCGGGAGGATTCGGTGAGCAGTTCTTC.

Remarks on this clonotype: A much larger clonotype is one base distant, so this may be a read error. The chain joins TRBV6-5 to TRBJ2-5; 10 bases fit TRBD1. Germline CDR1 is MNHEY and CDR2 is SVGAGI. The CDR3 contains 15 residues. The CDR3 region is CAGSLGQGIQETQYF. In nucleotides, the CDR3 is TGTGCCGGCAGCCTGGGACAGGGGATCCAAGAGACCCAGTACTTC.

This clonotype was picked up many times. For the CDR3, the DNA is TGTGCCAGCAGCTTGACTAGCGGTCCCACAGATACGCAGTATTTT. Translating gives CASSLTSGPTDTQYF. The chain combines TRBV7-2 with TRBJ2-3; 9 bases are a match to TRBD2. V dropped 3 bases and J dropped 2; count of bases not matched to a gene: 3. The CDR3 covers 15 residues. Germline assignment: CDR1 SGHTA and CDR2 FQGNSA.

As concerns this clonotype: A junction boundary mismatches the germline segment, possibly from a read error. This chain uses TRBV19 with TRBJ1-1; D ambiguous. The CDR3 sequence is 16 residues long. Germline assignment: CDR1 LNHDA and CDR2 SQIVND (reference sequence). The CDR3 coding sequence is TGTGCCAGTAGTATCCCTACCTCGACCCGGAACACTGAAGCTCTCTTT. Amino acids: CASSIPTSTRNTEALF.

About this clonotype itself: Mismatch with germline at one junction end may stem from a read error. The V gene is TRBV5-5, the J gene TRBJ1-2; D may be TRBD1 (5 bases). This CDR3 comprises 14 residues. The germline V gene encodes CDR1 SGHKS and CDR2 YYEKEE (reference sequence). Written as DNA, the CDR3 is TGTGCCAGCAGACAGGCTCCATCTAACTATGGCTCCACCTTC. The encoded protein is CASRQAPSNYGSTF.

As regards this clonotype: With a much larger clone just one base away, this may be a read error. The V gene is TRBV7-6, the J gene TRBJ1-5, with D tentatively TRBD1 (6 bases). In germline, CDR1 is SGHVS, CDR2 FNYEAQ. The CDR3 contains 14 residues. The CDR3 loop reads CASSEGGGSQPHHF. CDR3 DNA: TGTGCCAGCTCGGAGGGGGGAGGAAGTCAGCCCCACCATTTT.

This clonotype appeared many times. The rearrangement joins TRBV7-2 to TRBJ2-3; 13 nucleotides line up with TRBD2. CDR1 SGHTA and CDR2 FQGNSA come from the germline V gene. V dropped 5 bases and J dropped 3; count of bases not matched to a gene: 5. The CDR3 contains 16 residues. CDR3 sequence (DNA): TGTGCCAGCAGCCCTGGGACTAGCGGGATAACAGATACGCAGTATTTT. It encodes CASSPGTSGITDTQYF.

This clonotype was counted many times. The gene calls are TRBV20-1 and TRBJ2-1, with 7 bases lining up with TRBD2. The V segment lost 1 base and the J segment 6 bases; nucleotides outside the gene matches: 15. This CDR3 contains 17 residues. CDR1 is DFQATT and CDR2 is SNEGSKA in the germline V gene (reference sequence). The CDR3: CSARVGSWAGAINEQFF. Here the CDR3 DNA reads TGCAGTGCTAGAGTAGGTAGTTGGGCGGGAGCTATCAATGAGCAGTTCTTC.

There are many counts of this clonotype. The V call is TRBV7-2, the J call TRBJ1-1; D is ambiguous. This CDR3 region has 15 residues. The germline CDR1 and CDR2 sequences are SGHTA and FQGNSA. The ends were cut back, 3 bases at V and 1 base at J, with 12 bases in the middle. Here the CDR3 reads CASSFPAGRNTEAFF. The CDR3 nucleotides are TGTGCCAGCAGCTTTCCTGCCGGGCGGAACACTGAAGCTTTCTTT.

To note about this clonotype: At one boundary the junction diverges from the germline segment, which might be a read error. J is TRBJ2-7 and V is TRBV15; D is perhaps TRBD2 (6 bases). Germline V gene data show CDR1 as LNHNV and CDR2 as YYDKDF (reference sequence). CDR3 length: 15 residues. CDR3 region: CATSRAGRSSYEHYF. Written as DNA, the CDR3 is TGTGCCACCAGCAGAGCGGGGAGGAGTTCCTACGAGCATTACTTC.

The genes are TRBV20-1 and TRBJ2-1, with a tentative D call TRBD1 (6 bases). This CDR3 has 15 amino acids. The V gene lost 5 bases and the J gene lost 9 bases, with 23 bases spanning the gap. The germline CDR1 and CDR2 sequences are DFQATT and SNEGSKA (reference sequence). The DNA of the CDR3 is TGCAGTGCTGGGGGCGGGCACTCCTTAGCCCGTGAGCAGTTCTTC. The encoded protein is CSAGGGHSLAREQFF.

This clonotype was seen only a few times. A much larger clonotype is one base distant, so this may be a read error. The V call is TRBV6-1, the J call TRBJ2-1, with 9 bases aligning to TRBD2. The junction had 4 bases not matched to a gene; V was cut back by 7 bases and J by 3 bases. The CDR3 length is 14 residues. Looked up from germline, CDR1 is MNHNS and CDR2 is SASEGT. The CDR3 region has the DNA TGTGCCAGCAAGTCTAGCGGGGACTACAATGAGCAGTTCTTC. Translated: CASKSSGDYNEQFF.

This clonotype turned up a few times. This may be a read error, as it is one base from a much larger clone. The chain links TRBV6-2 or TRBV6-3 to TRBJ2-1, with TRBD2 matching 7 bases. The germline V gene has CDR1 MNHEY and CDR2 SVGEGT. The CDR3 loop spans 17 amino acids. This chain's CDR3 is CAGSYARGGPLTDEQFF. In nucleotides, the CDR3 is TGTGCCGGCAGTTACGCTAGGGGAGGGCCCCTAACAGATGAGCAGTTCTTC.

This clonotype was picked up many times. This chain connects TRBV6-1 to TRBJ2-1, with 11 bases fitting TRBD2. Trimming took 5 bases from V and 5 from J; bases not matched to a gene: 5. There are 15 residues in the CDR3. Germline values: CDR1 MNHNS, CDR2 SASEGT. Here the CDR3 DNA reads TGTGCCAGCAGTTTTAGCGGGAGGGCCCACAATGAGCAGTTCTTC. Amino acids: CASSFSGRAHNEQFF.